The next 25 T cell receptor beta chains were all read from a single sample in a study of blood T cell repertoires in COVID-19 (dated by TCRdb to about 2020). To prepare the library, the immunoSEQ multiplex PCR assay was applied. TCRdb limited this immuneACCESS table to in-frame rearrangements with V and J called. A share of clones is missing; checked studies link under half to unresolved V genes, and the rest is unexplained. Here the sample has approximately 240,000 clones; 80% to 95% occur a single time. The ten largest clones add up to about 0.79% of the sample. Sequenced: peripheral blood. The receptors were gathered from a man aged 30-40 years with COVID-19, enrolled during active disease.

This clone occurred a few times. The chain couples TRBV6-1 to TRBJ1-1, with a tentative D call TRBD1 (5 bases). Germline V CDR1 and CDR2: MNHNS, SASEGT. The CDR3 has 13 residues. V lost 2 bases to trimming and J lost 4 bases, with 8 bases between them. CDR3 DNA: TGTGCCAGCAGTGAAAGCAGGGCCACTGAAGCTTTCTTT. It specifies CASSESRATEAFF.

The chain recombines TRBV28 with TRBJ2-7; D is unresolved. Germline CDR1 reads MDHEN; CDR2 reads SYDVKM. This CDR3 has 16 amino acids. V was pared by 5 bases and J by 3 bases, with 20 bases between. CDR3 residues: CASSPLTGYGLYEQYF. The DNA for the CDR3 is TGTGCCAGCAGTCCATTGACTGGATATGGTCTCTACGAGCAGTACTTC.

The V and J genes are TRBV20-1 and TRBJ1-1; 8 positions match TRBD1. The CDR3 loop spans 15 amino acids. V lost 3 bases and J lost 1; bases outside the gene matches: 7. Germline CDR1 is DFQATT and CDR2 is SNEGSKA (reference sequence). CDR3 nucleotide sequence: TGCAGTGCTAGTGATTTCGGGACAGGGAACACTGAAGCTTTCTTT. Translated: CSASDFGTGNTEAFF.

This chain links TRBV7-2 with TRBJ2-3, with TRBD2 identical over 11 bases. In germline, CDR1 is SGHTA, CDR2 FQGNSA. V lost 4 bases to trimming and J lost 3 bases; unmatched junction nucleotides: 3. This CDR3 is built from 15 residues. The CDR3 nucleotides read TGTGCCAGCAGCTCCTTAGCGGGGGGGACAGATACGCAGTATTTT. The encoded protein is CASSSLAGGTDTQYF.

The J gene is TRBJ2-1, the V gene TRBV18; 10 nucleotides line up with TRBD2. Germline loops: CDR1 KGHSH, CDR2 LQKENI. V dropped 3 bases and J dropped 3; count of bases not matched to a gene: 5. CDR3 length: 16 amino acids. The CDR3 region is CASSPLAGGDYNEQFF. The CDR3, as DNA: TGTGCCAGCTCACCTTTAGCGGGGGGCGACTACAATGAGCAGTTCTTC.

In its sample, this clone was seen once. The chain joins TRBV5-5 to TRBJ2-1; possible D gene TRBD2, 7 bases. Trimming took 0 bases from V and 3 from J, leaving 22 bases between them. CDR1 and CDR2 (germline): SGHKS, YYEKEE (reference sequence). The CDR3 extends over 19 amino acids. CDR3 DNA sequence: TGTGCCAGCAGCTTGGCCCAGACAGAGCGCGGGGGCCACTACAATGAGCAGTTCTTC. It is translated as CASSLAQTERGGHYNEQFF.

Only a few counts were recorded for this clone. The rearrangement links TRBV11-2 to TRBJ2-2; TRBD1 is a possible D gene (5 bases). The V gene lost 10 bases and the J gene lost 1 base, with 10 bases spanning the gap. The germline V gene encodes CDR1 SGHAT and CDR2 FQNNGV. This CDR3 contains 13 residues. The CDR3 nucleotides read TGTGCCACTGAAAGGGGGAACACCGGGGAGCTGTTTTTT. Its protein is CATERGNTGELFF.

The rearrangement uses TRBV10-3 and TRBJ1-5, with 12 bases matching TRBD1. Losses at the gene ends were 2 bases for V and 2 bases for J; bases not matched to a gene: 7. The CDR3 has 18 residues. Germline V CDR1 and CDR2: ENHRY, SYGVKD. The CDR3 sequence is CAISERGQGASGNQPQHF. CDR3 bases: TGTGCCATCAGTGAGAGGGGACAGGGGGCGTCGGGCAATCAGCCCCAGCATTTT.

The V gene is TRBV27, the J gene TRBJ1-4; D gene unclear. CDR1 is MNHEY, CDR2 SMNVEV, per germline (reference sequence). CDR3 size: 17 residues. The V gene lost 3 bases and the J gene lost 0 bases, with 14 bases spanning the gap. CDR3 in amino acids: CASSFSDYSSTNEKLFF. In DNA form, the CDR3 reads TGTGCCAGCAGTTTCTCTGATTACTCTTCAACTAATGAAAAACTGTTTTTT.

This clone showed up just a few times. This sequence joins TRBV5-4 and TRBJ2-3; D is possibly TRBD2 (5 bases). Germline V gives CDR1 SGHNT, CDR2 YYREEE (reference sequence). This CDR3 is built from 14 residues. V was shortened by 0 bases and J by 6 bases, with 11 bases between the two germline ends. For the CDR3, the DNA is TGTGCCAGCAGCTTGGCATCGGGGTCGGATACGCAGTATTTT. Its protein is CASSLASGSDTQYF. The full variable domain, completed using reference TRBV5-4 and TRBJ2-3, is ETGVTQSPTHLIKTRGQQVTLRCSSQSGHNTVSWYQQALGQGPQFIFQYYREEENGRGNFPPRFSGLQFPNYSSELNVNALELDDSALYLCASSLASGSDTQYFGPGTRLTVL.

A note on this clone: Other DNA sequences from this sample encode an identical CDR3 as well. CDR3 DNA: TGTGCCAGCAGTTTAGTGTCAGGTAGTGAAGCTTTCTTT. Its protein is CASSLVSGSEAFF. The chain links TRBV12-3 or TRBV12-4 to TRBJ1-1; the D is unclear. V lost 1 base and J 7 bases, leaving 10 bases between the germline ends. The length of the CDR3 is 13 residues.

V gene TRBV5-4 combines with J gene TRBJ1-6; 9 bases line up with TRBD1. CDR1 and CDR2 from the germline V gene are SGHNT and YYREEE (reference sequence). CDR3 length: 15 residues. V lost 5 bases, J lost 10 bases, and 10 bases stayed unmatched. The CDR3 is CASRRGGTGLSPLHF. CDR3 nucleotides: TGTGCCAGCAGGCGAGGGGGGACAGGGCTCTCACCCCTCCACTTT.

The chain couples TRBV6-6 to TRBJ2-7; 10 nucleotides match TRBD1. Looked up from germline, CDR1 is MNHNY and CDR2 is SVGAGI (reference sequence). The CDR3 runs to 15 residues. Trimming took 5 bases from V and 5 from J; bases not matched to a gene: 9. Written as DNA, the CDR3 is TGTGCCAGCAGTAACAGCGGGACAGGGGTCCACGAGCAGTACTTC. This gives the protein CASSNSGTGVHEQYF.

The chain joins TRBV30 to TRBJ1-1, with TRBD1 matching 11 bases. Germline V gives CDR1 GTSNPN, CDR2 SVGIG (reference sequence). Trimming at V came to 3 bases and at J to 5 bases, leaving 11 bases not matched to a gene. The CDR3 contains 16 residues. This CDR3 is CAWSDLTGTGGTEAFF. The CDR3 DNA sequence: TGTGCCTGGAGCGACCTAACCGGGACAGGGGGGACTGAAGCTTTCTTT.

The chain is built from TRBV9 and TRBJ2-7; 8 nucleotides match TRBD2. Germline V gene data show CDR1 as SGDLS and CDR2 as YYNGEE. Trimming at V came to 0 bases and at J to 5 bases, leaving 7 bases not matched to a gene. This CDR3 comprises 15 residues. The CDR3 reads CASSVGNGGAHEQYF. The CDR3 bases are TGTGCCAGCAGCGTAGGCAACGGGGGGGCCCACGAGCAGTACTTC.

This clone has a handful of counts. The chain is built from TRBV7-6 and TRBJ1-1, with 8 bases matching TRBD1. J lost 0 bases, V lost 0 bases, and 0 bases had no gene match. Per the germline V gene, CDR1 is SGHVS and CDR2 is FNYEAQ. The CDR3 sequence is 15 residues long. Here the CDR3 DNA reads TGTGCCAGCAGCTTAGCGGGACAGGTGAACACTGAAGCTTTCTTT. This gives the protein CASSLAGQVNTEAFF.

DNA for the CDR3: TGTGCCAGCAGCTTAGCGCGGGGGGCTCATGGCTACACCTTC. Translating gives CASSLARGAHGYTF. This chain links TRBV7-2 with TRBJ1-2; TRBD1 might be the D (6 bases). The germline CDR1 and CDR2 sequences are SGHTA and FQGNSA. Trimming shortened V by 0 bases and J by 6 bases, and 11 bases separated the two germline ends. This CDR3 comprises 14 residues.

J is TRBJ1-4 and V is TRBV21-1; TRBD1, the table's D call, lacks a check against the DNA. TRBV21-1 is annotated as a pseudogene. The CDR3 is 19 amino acids. CDR3 in amino acids: CASSKEYQGNGWTNEKLFF. CDR3 nucleotides: TGTGCCAGCAGCAAAGAGTATCAGGGGAACGGTTGGACTAATGAAAAACTGTTTTTT.

The rearrangement links TRBV28 to TRBJ2-5; D possibly corresponds to TRBD2 (6 bases). V lost 6 bases and J lost 4, with 18 bases in between. This CDR3 has 15 residues. Germline V gene lookup returns CDR1 MDHEN and CDR2 SYDVKM. DNA of the CDR3: TGTGCCAGCAGCGGGAGATCTGGGGTTTTAGAGACCCAGTACTTC. It yields the protein CASSGRSGVLETQYF. Supplemented by reference TRBV28 and TRBJ2-5, the full variable domain reads DVKVTQSSRYLVKRTGEKVFLECVQDMDHENMFWYRQDPGLGLRLIYFSYDVKMKEKGDIPEGYSVSREKKERFSLILESASTNQTSMYLCASSGRSGVLETQYFGPGTRLLVL.

The chain uses TRBV3-1 (or the pseudogene TRBV3-2) and TRBJ2-2; 8 bases fit TRBD1. Trimming at V came to 4 bases and at J to 0 bases, leaving 4 bases not matched to a gene. There are 16 residues in the CDR3. The germline V gene has CDR1 LGHDT and CDR2 YNNKEL (reference sequence). The CDR3, as DNA: TGTGCCAGCAGCCCAGACAGGGGAACGAACACCGGGGAGCTGTTTTTT. Protein sequence: CASSPDRGTNTGELFF.

The chain carries TRBV27 and TRBJ1-2; no reliable D call. CDR3 length: 13 residues. Trimming removed 6 bases from V and 4 bases from J, with 12 bases in between. In germline, CDR1 is MNHEY, CDR2 SMNVEV (reference sequence). CDR3 DNA sequence: TGTGCCAGCAGCTCCCCCTCCTTCTATGGCTACACCTTC. Translation: CASSSPSFYGYTF.

The chain uses TRBV7-3 and TRBJ2-5, with 12 bases matching TRBD2. V shed 1 base, J shed 5 bases, and the junction held 14 bases outside the gene matches. From germline, CDR1 is SGHTA and CDR2 FQGTGA. CDR3 length: 19 amino acids. The CDR3 DNA reads TGTGCCAGCAGCTTAATGGGAAGGAGACTAGCGGGGGAGCTGGAGACCCAGTACTTC. Its protein is CASSLMGRRLAGELETQYF.

A word on this clone: The sample carries other DNA sequences with the same CDR3. The chain is built from TRBV6-5 and TRBJ1-1; 7 bases agree with TRBD1. Unmatched junction bases numbered 5, after V lost 8 bases and J lost 2 bases. CDR3 length equals 13 residues. From germline, CDR1 is MNHEY and CDR2 SVGAGI. CDR3 DNA sequence: TGTGCCAGCGGGGGACAGACTAACACTGAAGCTTTCTTT. Translation: CASGGQTNTEAFF.

This rearrangement joins TRBV5-1 to TRBJ2-3; 9 bases agree with TRBD2. Germline V gene data show CDR1 as SGHRS and CDR2 as YFSETQ. The CDR3 totals 19 residues. V lost 4 bases and J lost 1; bases outside the gene matches: 16. The CDR3 sequence is CASSKMSSGGHIRTDTQYF. In nucleotides, the CDR3 is TGCGCCAGCAGCAAGATGAGTAGCGGGGGCCATATCCGCACAGATACGCAGTATTTT.

This clone was recorded only once. The J gene is TRBJ1-2, the V gene TRBV3-1 (or the pseudogene TRBV3-2); TRBD1 matches at 7 bases. J was trimmed by 6 bases and V by 10 bases; bases with no gene match: 8. The CDR3 extends over 12 amino acids. CDR1 LGHDT and CDR2 YNNKEL come from the germline V gene (reference sequence). CDR3 residues: CATRQGSNGYTF. Here the CDR3 DNA reads TGTGCCACCAGACAGGGTTCTAATGGCTACACCTTC.